This paragraph covers one TCR beta chain sequence. The sample originates from a study of blood T cell repertoires in COVID-19. Overall study context: COVID-19 samples from acute and convalescent phases originated in the United States, Italy and Spain. T cells, B-cell-depleted T cells, or PBMCs supplied cDNA or gDNA.

Germline V gene data show CDR1 as LNHDA and CDR2 as SQIVND (reference sequence). V lost 4 bases, J lost 3 bases, and 7 bases stayed unmatched. The CDR3 consists of 15 residues. Residents of 20 to 25 US areas, aged roughly 18 to 89 years, made up the participants. TCRdb keeps only in-frame clones here, not all; method: immunoSEQ multiplex PCR. This table has 200,000 to 300,000 clones, around 89% appearing once. V usage is TRBV19 and J usage is TRBJ1-2; TRBD1 matches at 8 bases. The receptor was derived from a man between 45 and 60 years old who had been exposed to COVID-19. The sequenced material came from PBMCs or T cells enriched from blood (not recorded which). As DNA, the CDR3 is TGTGCCAGTAGTAGGACAGGGTTGATCGACTATGGCTACACCTTC. Amino acid sequence: CASSRTGLIDYGYTF.